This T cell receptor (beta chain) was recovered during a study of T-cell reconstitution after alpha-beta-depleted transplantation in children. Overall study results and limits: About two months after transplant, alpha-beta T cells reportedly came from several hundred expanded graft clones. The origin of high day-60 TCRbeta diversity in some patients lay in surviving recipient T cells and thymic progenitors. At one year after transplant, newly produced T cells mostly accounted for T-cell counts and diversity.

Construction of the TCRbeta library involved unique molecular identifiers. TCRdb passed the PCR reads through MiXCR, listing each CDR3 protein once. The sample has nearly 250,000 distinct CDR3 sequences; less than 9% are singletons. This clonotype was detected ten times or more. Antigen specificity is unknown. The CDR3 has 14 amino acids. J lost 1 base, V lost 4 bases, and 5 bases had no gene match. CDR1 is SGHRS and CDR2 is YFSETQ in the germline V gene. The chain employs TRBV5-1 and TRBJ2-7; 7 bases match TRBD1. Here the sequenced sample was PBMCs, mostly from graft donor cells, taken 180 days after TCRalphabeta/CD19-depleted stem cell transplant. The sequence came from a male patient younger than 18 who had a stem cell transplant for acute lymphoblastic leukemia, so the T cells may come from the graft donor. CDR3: CASSVRGQSYEQYF. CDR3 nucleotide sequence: TGCGCCAGCAGCGTAAGGGGGCAGTCCTACGAGCAGTACTTC.